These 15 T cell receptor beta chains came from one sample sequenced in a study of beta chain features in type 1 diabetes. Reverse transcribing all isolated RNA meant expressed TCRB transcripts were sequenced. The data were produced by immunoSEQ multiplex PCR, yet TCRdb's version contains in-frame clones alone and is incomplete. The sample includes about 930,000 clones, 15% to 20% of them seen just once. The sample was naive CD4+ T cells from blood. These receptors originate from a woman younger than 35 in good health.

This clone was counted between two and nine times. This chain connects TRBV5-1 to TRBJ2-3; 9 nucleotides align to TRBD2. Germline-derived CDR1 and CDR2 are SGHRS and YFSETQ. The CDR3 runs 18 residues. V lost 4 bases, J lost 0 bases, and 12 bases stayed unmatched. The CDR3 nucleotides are TGCGCCAGCAGCGCCCTAGCGGGAAGGGGGCCTAGCACAGATACGCAGTATTTT. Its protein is CASSALAGRGPSTDTQYF.

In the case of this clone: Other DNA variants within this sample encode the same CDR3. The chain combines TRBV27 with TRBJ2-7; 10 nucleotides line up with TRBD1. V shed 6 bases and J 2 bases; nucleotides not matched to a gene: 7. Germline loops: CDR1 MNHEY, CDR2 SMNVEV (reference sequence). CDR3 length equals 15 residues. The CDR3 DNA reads TGTGCCAGCAGCCTCCGGGACAGGGGCCCCTACGAGCAGTACTTC. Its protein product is CASSLRDRGPYEQYF.

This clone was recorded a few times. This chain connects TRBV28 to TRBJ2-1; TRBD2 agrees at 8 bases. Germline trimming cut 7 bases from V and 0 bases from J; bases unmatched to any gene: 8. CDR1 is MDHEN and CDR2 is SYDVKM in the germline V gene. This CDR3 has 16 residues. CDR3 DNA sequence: TGTGCCAGCAAACTTAGCGGGACGAGCTCCTACAATGAGCAGTTCTTC. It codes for CASKLSGTSSYNEQFF.

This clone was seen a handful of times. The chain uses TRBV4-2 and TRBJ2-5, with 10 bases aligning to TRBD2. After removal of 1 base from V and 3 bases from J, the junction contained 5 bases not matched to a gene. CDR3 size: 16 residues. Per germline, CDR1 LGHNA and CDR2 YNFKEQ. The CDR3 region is CASSQVGLAGEETQYF. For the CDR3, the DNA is TGTGCCAGCAGCCAAGTCGGGCTAGCGGGAGAAGAGACCCAGTACTTC.

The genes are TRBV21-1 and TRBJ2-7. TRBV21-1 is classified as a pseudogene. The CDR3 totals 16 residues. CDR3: CASSKLRRHRYYEQYF. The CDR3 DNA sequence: TGTGCCAGCAGCAAGTTAAGGAGACACCGGTACTACGAGCAGTACTTC.

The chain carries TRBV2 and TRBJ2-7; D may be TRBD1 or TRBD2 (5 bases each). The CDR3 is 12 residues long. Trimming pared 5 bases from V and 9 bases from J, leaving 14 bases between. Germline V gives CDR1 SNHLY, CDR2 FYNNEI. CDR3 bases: TGTGCCAGCAGTTCGGGACGGCCGCGGCAGTACTTC. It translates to CASSSGRPRQYF.

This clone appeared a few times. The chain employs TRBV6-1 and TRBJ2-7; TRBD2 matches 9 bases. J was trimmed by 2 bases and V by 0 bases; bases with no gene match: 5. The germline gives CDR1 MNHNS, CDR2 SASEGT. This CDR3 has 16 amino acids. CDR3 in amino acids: CASSEARLAVTYEQYF. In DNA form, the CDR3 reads TGTGCCAGCAGTGAAGCCCGACTAGCGGTGACCTACGAGCAGTACTTC.

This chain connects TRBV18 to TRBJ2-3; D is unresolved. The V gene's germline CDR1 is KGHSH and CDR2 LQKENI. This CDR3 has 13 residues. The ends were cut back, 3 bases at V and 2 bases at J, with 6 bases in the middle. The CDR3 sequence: CASSPDNTDTQYF. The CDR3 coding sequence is TGTGCCAGCTCACCCGATAACACAGATACGCAGTATTTT.

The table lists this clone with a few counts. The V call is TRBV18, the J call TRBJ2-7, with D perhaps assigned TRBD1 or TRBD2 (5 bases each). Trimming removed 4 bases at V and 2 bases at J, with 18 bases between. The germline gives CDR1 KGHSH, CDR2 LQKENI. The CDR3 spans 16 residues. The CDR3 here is CASSLSSGPIAYEQYF. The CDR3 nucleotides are TGTGCCAGCTCACTATCTTCGGGACCTATCGCCTACGAGCAGTACTTC.

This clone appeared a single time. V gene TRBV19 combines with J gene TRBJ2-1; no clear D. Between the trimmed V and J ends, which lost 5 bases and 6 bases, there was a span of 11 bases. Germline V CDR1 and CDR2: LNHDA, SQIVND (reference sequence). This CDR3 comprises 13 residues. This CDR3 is CASSFHASNEQFF. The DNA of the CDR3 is TGTGCCAGTAGTTTTCACGCTAGCAATGAGCAGTTCTTC.

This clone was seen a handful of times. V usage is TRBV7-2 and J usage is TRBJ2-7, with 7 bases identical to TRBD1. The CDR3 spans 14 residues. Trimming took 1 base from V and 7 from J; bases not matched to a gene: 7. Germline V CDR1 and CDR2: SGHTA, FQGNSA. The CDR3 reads CASSLGQGFREQYF. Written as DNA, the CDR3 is TGTGCCAGCAGCTTAGGACAGGGTTTTCGGGAGCAGTACTTC.

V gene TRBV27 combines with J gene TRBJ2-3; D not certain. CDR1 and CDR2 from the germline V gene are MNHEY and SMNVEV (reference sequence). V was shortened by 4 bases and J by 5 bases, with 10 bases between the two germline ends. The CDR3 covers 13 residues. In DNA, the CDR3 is TGTGCCAGCAGTTCCCAGTGGGGAGATACGCAGTATTTT. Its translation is CASSSQWGDTQYF.

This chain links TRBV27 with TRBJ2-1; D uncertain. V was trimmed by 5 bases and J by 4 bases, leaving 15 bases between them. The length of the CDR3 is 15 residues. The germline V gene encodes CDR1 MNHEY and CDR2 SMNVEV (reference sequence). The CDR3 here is CASSTMESHYNEQFF. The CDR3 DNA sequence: TGTGCCAGCAGTACCATGGAGTCCCATTACAATGAGCAGTTCTTC.

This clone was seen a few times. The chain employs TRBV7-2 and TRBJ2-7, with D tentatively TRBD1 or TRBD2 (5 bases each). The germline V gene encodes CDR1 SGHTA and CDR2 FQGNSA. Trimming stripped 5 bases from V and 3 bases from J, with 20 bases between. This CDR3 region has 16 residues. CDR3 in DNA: TGTGCCAGCAGCCTAGGGTCGAGAGGGGCGGTCTACGAGCAGTACTTC. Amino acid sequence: CASSLGSRGAVYEQYF.

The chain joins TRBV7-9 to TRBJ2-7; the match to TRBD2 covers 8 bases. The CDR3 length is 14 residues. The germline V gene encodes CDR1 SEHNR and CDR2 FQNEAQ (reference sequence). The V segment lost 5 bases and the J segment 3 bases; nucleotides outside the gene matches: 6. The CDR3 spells CASSSGSHLYEQYF. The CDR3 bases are TGTGCCAGCAGCAGCGGGAGCCACCTCTACGAGCAGTACTTC.